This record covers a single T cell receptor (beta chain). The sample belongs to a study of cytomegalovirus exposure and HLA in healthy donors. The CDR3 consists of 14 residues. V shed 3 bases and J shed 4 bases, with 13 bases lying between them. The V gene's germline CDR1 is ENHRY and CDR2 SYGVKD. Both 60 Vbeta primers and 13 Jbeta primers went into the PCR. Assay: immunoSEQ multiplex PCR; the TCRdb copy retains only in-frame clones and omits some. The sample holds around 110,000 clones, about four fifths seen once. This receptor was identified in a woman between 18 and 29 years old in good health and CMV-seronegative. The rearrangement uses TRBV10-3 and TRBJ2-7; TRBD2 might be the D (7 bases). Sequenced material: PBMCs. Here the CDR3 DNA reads TGTGCCATCAGTGACGTGGGGGGGACATACGAGCAGTACTTC. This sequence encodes CAISDVGGTYEQYF.